This is a list of T cell receptor beta chains from one sample in a study of tumor and adjacent non-tumor tissue in lung cancer. TCRdb itself ran the multiplex PCR reads through MiXCR, one entry per CDR3 protein. Altogether approximately 90,000 distinct CDR3 sequences are present, roughly two thirds being singletons, with the ten largest covering roughly 15%. Sequencing was carried out using lung tumor tissue. The origin of the receptors is a man in his sixties or seventies with non-small cell lung cancer. Each CDR3 is given with its conserved first and last residue. Each record gives: D gene, V gene, J gene, clone size, CDR3 protein, CDR3 DNA. D genes are given only for firm matches. Clone size is not always given. Where it is, it says once, few, many or a class for expanded clones.

.	TRBV7-9	TRBJ2-7	few	CASSLAFLGGRHEQYF	TGTGCCAGCAGCTTAGCTTTTCTTGGGGGCCGGCACGAGCAGTACTTC
TRBD2	TRBV10-1	TRBJ2-3	.	CTSSGSQLAGANTQYF	TGCACCAGCAGTGGATCACAACTAGCGGGAGCCAATACGCAGTATTTT
.	TRBV2	TRBJ1-2	.	CASTLSVTANYGYTF	TGTGCCAGCACACTTTCCGTGACGGCAAACTATGGCTACACCTTC
TRBD1	TRBV11-2	TRBJ2-7	.	CASSIDRVYEQYF	TGTGCCAGCAGCATCGACAGGGTCTACGAGCAATACTTC
.	TRBV12-3/TRBV12-4	TRBJ1-5	.	CASGLRHSNQPQHF	TGTGCCAGCGGTCTCCGACATAGTAATCAGCCCCAGCATTTT
.	TRBV20-1	TRBJ1-6	many	CSARSNRDLDNSPLHF	TGCAGTGCTAGATCCAACCGGGACCTCGATAATTCACCCCTCCACTTT
.	TRBV29-1	TRBJ1-2	.	CIVEGSRYGYTF	TGCATCGTTGAAGGTTCGCGGTACGGCTACACCTTC
.	TRBV18	TRBJ1-6	few	CASSPAGAGYNSPLHF	TGTGCCAGCTCACCGGCGGGGGCAGGGTATAATTCACCCCTCCACTTT
.	TRBV11-2	TRBJ2-5	.	CASSLEGQKETQYF	TGTGCCAGCAGCTTAGAAGGGCAAAAAGAGACCCAGTACTTC
.	TRBV4-1	TRBJ2-7	many	CASSQVVGYEQYF	TGCGCCAGCAGCCAAGTGGTAGGCTACGAGCAGTACTTC
.	TRBV14	TRBJ1-4	.	CDGSRATYGNEKLFF	TGTGACGGCAGCCGAGCGACTTACGGGAATGAAAAACTGTTTTTT
.	TRBV11-3	TRBJ2-5	.	CASSLDPGSGETQYF	TGTGCCAGCAGCTTAGATCCAGGGTCGGGGGAGACACAGTATTTC
.	TRBV6-6	TRBJ2-2	.	CASRQQSTGELFF	TGTGCCAGCAGGCAACAGAGCACCGGGGAGCTGTTTTTT
.	TRBV6-2/TRBV6-3	TRBJ2-7	.	CASSSGQGRSEQYF	TGTGCCAGCAGCAGCGGTCAGGGGCGGTCCGAGCAGTACTTC
.	TRBV11-2	TRBJ2-3	.	CVSSTTNSHTDTQYF	TGTGTCAGTAGCACGACCAATTCCCACACAGATACGCAGTATTTT
.	TRBV7-9	TRBJ1-4	few	CASSLESGSGKLFF	TGTGCCAGCAGCTTAGAGTCGGGGTCCGGAAAACTGTTTTTT
.	TRBV29-1	TRBJ2-7	.	CSVEAPGHFSSYEWYF	TGCAGCGTTGAAGCCCCGGGACACTTTAGCTCCTACGAGTGGTACTTC
TRBD1	TRBV14	TRBJ2-3	.	CASSQLGTGIPDTQYF	TGTGCCAGCAGCCAACTTGGGACAGGGATTCCGGATACGCAGTATTTT
TRBD2	TRBV11-2	TRBJ2-7	.	CASTSGGGPYEQYF	TGTGCCAGCACCTCCGGGGGGGGGCCCTACGAGCAATACTTC
.	TRBV20-1	TRBJ2-4	few	CSANHRVGGKNIQYF	TGCAGTGCGAACCACAGGGTGGGTGGCAAAAACATTCAGTACTTC
TRBD1	TRBV14	TRBJ2-1	many	CASSPRTGGNEQFF	TGTGCCAGCAGCCCTCGGACAGGGGGCAATGAGCAGTTCTTC
.	TRBV6-5	TRBJ2-2	.	CASSGKEAARELFF	TGTGCCAGCAGTGGGAAGGAGGCCGCCAGGGAGCTGTTTTTT